The sequence of this TCR beta chain was determined in a study of blood T cell repertoires in COVID-19. Sequencing was performed with immunoSEQ multiplex PCR; in TCRdb, only in-frame clones are kept and a portion is missing. The sample consists of 140,000 to 150,000 clones, approximately 86% of them appearing once. Trimming left V 5 bases short and J 7 bases short, with 18 bases between. This CDR3 region has 14 residues. Germline CDR1 and CDR2: MNHEY and SVGEGT. J is TRBJ2-7 and V is TRBV6-2 or TRBV6-3; maybe TRBD1 (5 bases). Material: PBMCs or T cells enriched from blood (not recorded which). This TCR came from a woman aged 40 to 49 who had been exposed to COVID-19. CDR3 sequence (DNA): TGTGCCAGCAGTACCGGACAAAGGGGTCGGGAGCAGTACTTC. Translating it yields CASSTGQRGREQYF.